This T cell receptor (beta chain) emerged from a study of cytomegalovirus exposure and HLA in healthy donors. Germline CDR1 reads SGHKS; CDR2 reads YYEKEE (reference sequence). The CDR3 covers 16 residues. J gave up 1 base and V 4 bases, and 7 bases lay outside the gene matches. Study outcomes and limitations: The classifier was said to identify cytomegalovirus status with high specificity and sensitivity. There were around 160 TCR beta chains listed as cytomegalovirus-associated.

Concerning this clone itself: Its antigen is not known.

Sequencing was performed with immunoSEQ multiplex PCR; in TCRdb, only in-frame clones are kept and a portion is missing. The sample consists of roughly 140,000 clones, about nine tenths of them appearing once. The gene calls are TRBV5-5 and TRBJ2-1; 8 bases map to TRBD1. This receptor was taken from a man younger than 35 in good health and CMV-seronegative. The sample was PBMCs. CDR3 nucleotide sequence: TGTGCCAGCAGCACAAGAGGGACAGGATCCTACAATGAGCAGTTCTTC. Translated, it gives CASSTRGTGSYNEQFF. Variable domain in full (rest from reference TRBV5-5 and TRBJ2-1): DAGVTQSPTHLIKTRGQQVTLRCSPISGHKSVSWYQQVLGQGPQFIFQYYEKEERGRGNFPDRFSARQFPNYSSELNVNALLLGDSALYLCASSTRGTGSYNEQFFGPGTRLTVL.